This T cell receptor beta chain was recovered during a study of T cells after yellow fever vaccination. TCRdb itself ran the 5' RACE reads through MiXCR, one entry per CDR3 protein. Among around 340,000 distinct CDR3 sequences listed, 7.5% to 9% were seen once. Trimming shortened V by 1 base and J by 6 bases, and 18 bases separated the two germline ends. CDR1 and CDR2 (germline): SEHNR, FQNEAQ (reference sequence). This CDR3 contains 16 residues. The chain links TRBV7-9 to TRBJ1-2; D unresolved. The source material was PBMCs, sampled on the day of the first yellow fever vaccination. The receptor was derived from a man younger than 30 who received the YFV17D yellow fever vaccine. The chain's CDR3 is CASSLDRATLSDGYTF. CDR3 bases: TGTGCCAGCAGCTTAGACCGGGCCACACTTTCCGATGGCTACACCTTC.